This T cell receptor beta chain emerged from a study of T cell repertoires in cytomegalovirus infection. Study details: CMV epitopes, recently identified HLA-C-restricted and well-studied HLA-B-restricted, were used. Public TCR beta signatures marked donors with CMV infection and the matching HLA.

Study outcomes and limitations: In two of eight donors, the top clonotype was HLA-C-restricted CMV-specific.

Concerning this clonotype: Its antigen is not known.

MiXCR was run by TCRdb on the reads, yielding one entry per CDR3 protein. Counted here are hundreds of thousands of distinct CDR3 sequences, approximately 31% occurring once; the ten biggest clones make up around an eighth. The receptor was derived from a human donor in good health (CMV status not recorded). Some clones in this sample may be carry-over from other donors' samples. The sample was cultured CD8+ T cells from PBMCs, taken from culture after CMV antigen stimulation.

In DNA form, the CDR3 reads TGTGCCAGCAGCCCTCCGGGGCCCCAGTTATCCAATGAGCAGTTCTTC. Translation: CASSPPGPQLSNEQFF. The chain recombines TRBV7-3 with TRBJ2-1; D may correspond to TRBD1 or TRBD2 (5 bases each). Germline CDR1 and CDR2: SGHTA and FQGTGA. This CDR3 comprises 16 residues. Trimming shortened V by 5 bases and J by 6 bases, and 20 bases separated the two germline ends.